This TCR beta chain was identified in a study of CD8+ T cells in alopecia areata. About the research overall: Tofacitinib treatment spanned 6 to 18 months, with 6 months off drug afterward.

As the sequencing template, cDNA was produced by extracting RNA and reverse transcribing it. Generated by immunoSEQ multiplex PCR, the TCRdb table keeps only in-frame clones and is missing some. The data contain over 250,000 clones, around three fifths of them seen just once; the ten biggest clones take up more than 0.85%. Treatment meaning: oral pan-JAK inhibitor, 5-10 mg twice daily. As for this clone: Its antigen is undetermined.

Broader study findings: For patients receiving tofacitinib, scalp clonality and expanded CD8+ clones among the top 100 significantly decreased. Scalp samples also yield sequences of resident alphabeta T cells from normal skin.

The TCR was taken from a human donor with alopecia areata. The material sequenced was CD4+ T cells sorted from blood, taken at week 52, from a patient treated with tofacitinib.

CDR3 amino acids: CASSLVRGRGNEQFF. DNA of the CDR3: TGTGCCAGCAGCTTAGTACGGGGGCGAGGGAATGAGCAGTTCTTC. The rearrangement joins TRBV11-1 to TRBJ2-1; possibly TRBD1 or TRBD2 for D (6 bases each). CDR1 is SGHAT and CDR2 is FQDESV in the germline V gene (reference sequence). The ends were cut back, 1 base at V and 7 bases at J, with 14 bases in the middle. This CDR3 contains 15 residues.